The 30 T cell receptor beta chains below all came from one sample that was sequenced in a study of shared clonotypes between healthy human individuals (dated by TCRdb to 2020 to 2021). Libraries were made using the immunoSEQ multiplex PCR assay. TCRdb took over this immuneACCESS table, retaining in-frame rearrangements with V and J assigned. Such tables are incomplete; in checked studies, under half of the missing clones stem from an unresolved V gene, and the remainder is unexplained. The sample table holds 1.6 million or so clones, of which more than 95% were seen once. Clones ranked in the top ten supply over 1% of the sample. Input material: naive CD4+ T cells sorted from blood. The intended sense of this specimen's cell subset or site label: CD45RA+ positively selected. These receptors originate from a man aged 25 to 45 in good health.

Concerning this clone: This sample also contains other DNA sequences that code for the same CDR3. V is TRBV18 and J is TRBJ2-3, with D perhaps matching TRBD1 or TRBD2 (5 bases each). V lost 2 bases to trimming and J lost 3 bases, with 6 bases between them. This CDR3 region has 13 residues. The germline CDR1 and CDR2 sequences are KGHSH and LQKENI. In DNA form, the CDR3 reads TGTGCCAGCTCACCAGGGGGTACAGATACGCAGTATTTT. Protein: CASSPGGTDTQYF.

This sequence joins TRBV30 and TRBJ1-5; tentatively, D is TRBD1 (6 bases). The CDR3 loop spans 13 amino acids. From germline, CDR1 is GTSNPN and CDR2 SVGIG (reference sequence). V was trimmed by 3 bases and J by 7 bases, leaving 13 bases between them. The CDR3 DNA reads TGTGCCTGGAGCTTACAGGGAGAGCAGCCCCAGCATTTT. Its protein product is CAWSLQGEQPQHF.

Note on this clone: In the same sample, other DNA sequences code for this CDR3. This chain connects TRBV9 to TRBJ2-1, with D uncertain. This CDR3 spans 15 amino acids. The germline CDR1 and CDR2 sequences are SGDLS and YYNGEE. V was clipped by 0 bases and J by 0 bases, with 7 bases between them. CDR3 amino acids: CASSVEASSYNEQFF. CDR3 in DNA: TGTGCCAGCAGCGTAGAGGCTAGCTCCTACAATGAGCAGTTCTTC.

This rearrangement joins TRBV13 to TRBJ2-3; 7 nucleotides line up with TRBD1. Germline CDR1 PRHDT, CDR2 FYEKMQ (reference sequence). The CDR3 contains 13 residues. The trim removed 8 bases at V and 5 bases at J, leaving 7 bases unmatched. CDR3 DNA: TGTGCCAGCCGAACAGGGGCCCTAGATACGCAGTATTTT. It yields the protein CASRTGALDTQYF.

A remark on this clone: This same CDR3 is encoded by further DNA sequences in the sample. The chain uses TRBV6-5 and TRBJ1-1, with 11 bases matching TRBD1. The CDR3 runs to 15 residues. J gave up 4 bases and V 0 bases, and 1 base lay outside the gene matches. CDR1 and CDR2 (germline): MNHEY, SVGAGI. The DNA of the CDR3 is TGTGCCAGCAGTTACTCGGGGACAGGGGGCACTGAAGCTTTCTTT. Residues: CASSYSGTGGTEAFF.

The rearrangement uses TRBV7-6 and TRBJ2-1; 10 nucleotides align to TRBD2. This CDR3 contains 16 residues. V lost 8 bases and J lost 8; bases outside the gene matches: 15. Germline loops: CDR1 SGHVS, CDR2 FNYEAQ. CDR3 coding DNA: TGTGCCAGCTGCCGGACTAGCGGTCTTAAGGGCGATGAGCAGTTCTTC. Translation gives CASCRTSGLKGDEQFF.

The chain couples TRBV18 to TRBJ1-4; 9 bases line up with TRBD1. The CDR3 is 16 residues long. Germline V gene lookup returns CDR1 KGHSH and CDR2 LQKENI. With 3 bases clipped from V and 4 bases from J, the junction kept 6 bases outside the gene matches. CDR3 DNA: TGTGCCAGCTCACCCACAGGGGGCGTAATTAATGAAAAACTGTTTTTT. Translation gives CASSPTGGVINEKLFF.

This clone occurred a few times. This chain connects TRBV28 to TRBJ1-1, with D possibly TRBD1 on 5 matching bases. From germline, CDR1 is MDHEN and CDR2 SYDVKM. Trimming took off 5 bases at V and 1 base at J, with 11 bases between the two ends. The CDR3 covers 14 residues. CDR3 amino acids: CASSPPGGNTEAFF. The CDR3 region has the DNA TGTGCCAGCAGTCCCCCCGGGGGGAACACTGAAGCTTTCTTT.

The chain links TRBV2 to TRBJ2-1; 10 nucleotides line up with TRBD1. This CDR3 has 14 residues. Losses at the gene ends were 8 bases for V and 2 bases for J; bases not matched to a gene: 3. Germline V gene data show CDR1 as SNHLY and CDR2 as FYNNEI. For the CDR3, the DNA is TGTGCCAGCGATGGACAGGGGGCCTACAATGAGCAGTTCTTC. As protein: CASDGQGAYNEQFF.

The chain joins TRBV4-1 to TRBJ2-1; D is undetermined. The CDR3 is 13 amino acids. Trimming took 0 bases from V and 10 from J, leaving 10 bases between them. Germline V gene sequence: CDR1 MGHRA, CDR2 YSYEKL. The DNA for the CDR3 is TGCGCCAGCAGCCAAGATCTGGCGGCCGAGCAGTTCTTC. This gives the protein CASSQDLAAEQFF.

The rearrangement uses TRBV15 and TRBJ1-3, with D uncertain. Germline V gene lookup returns CDR1 LNHNV and CDR2 YYDKDF (reference sequence). The V gene lost 1 base and the J gene lost 0 bases, with 7 bases spanning the gap. This CDR3 has 15 amino acids. The CDR3 nucleotides are TGTGCCACCAGCAGAGCGGCAGTCTCTGGAAACACCATATATTTT. It translates to CATSRAAVSGNTIYF.

The J gene is TRBJ2-1, the V gene TRBV18; 10 bases are a match to TRBD2. V dropped 3 bases and J dropped 6; count of bases not matched to a gene: 11. The germline V gene has CDR1 KGHSH and CDR2 LQKENI. This CDR3 is built from 17 residues. The CDR3 sequence is CASSPWAASGRANEQFF. CDR3 coding DNA: TGTGCCAGCTCACCTTGGGCGGCCAGCGGGAGGGCCAATGAGCAGTTCTTC.

This clone appeared once. The J gene is TRBJ2-7, the V gene TRBV27; D not resolved. Germline values: CDR1 MNHEY, CDR2 SMNVEV (reference sequence). Trimming stripped 5 bases from V and 0 bases from J, with 11 bases between. The CDR3 is 14 amino acids. Here the CDR3 reads CASSRISTSYEQYF. CDR3 nucleotide sequence: TGTGCCAGCAGTCGTATATCGACCTCCTACGAGCAGTACTTC.

On this clone itself: This specimen includes other DNA sequences encoding the same CDR3. The chain uses TRBV7-9 and TRBJ2-3; D remains unclear. The CDR3 has 12 residues. Trimming took off 5 bases at V and 0 bases at J, with 3 bases between the two ends. Germline loops: CDR1 SEHNR, CDR2 FQNEAQ (reference sequence). CDR3 coding DNA: TGTGCCAGCAGCGTCAGCACAGATACGCAGTATTTT. This encodes CASSVSTDTQYF.

V is TRBV29-1 and J is TRBJ2-5; unclear D gene. The V end was cut by 5 bases, the J end by 1 base, with 8 bases between. The CDR3 runs to 12 residues. Germline-derived CDR1 and CDR2 are SQVTM and ANQGSEA. The CDR3 DNA follows: TGCAGCGTTTGTTGGTCCCAAGAGACCCAGTACTTC. This sequence encodes CSVCWSQETQYF.

This clone was recorded a few times. The chain is built from TRBV10-3 and TRBJ1-5; D is perhaps TRBD1 (6 bases). In germline, CDR1 is ENHRY, CDR2 SYGVKD. The CDR3 extends over 13 amino acids. Trimming took 4 bases from V and 4 from J, leaving 8 bases between them. The CDR3 sequence is CAISGTVNQPQHF. In nucleotides, the CDR3 is TGTGCCATCAGTGGGACAGTTAATCAGCCCCAGCATTTT.

CDR3 sequence (DNA): TGTGCCAGCTCACCCACACGGCAGGGGACCGGGGAGCTGTTTTTT. Protein: CASSPTRQGTGELFF. The chain joins TRBV18 to TRBJ2-2; maybe TRBD1 (6 bases). Germline V gene lookup returns CDR1 KGHSH and CDR2 LQKENI. V lost 3 bases and J 5 bases, leaving 13 bases between the germline ends. The CDR3 spans 15 residues.

V usage is TRBV28 and J usage is TRBJ1-5; TRBD1 matches at 8 bases. The CDR3 is 14 amino acids. With V trimmed by 7 bases and J by 6 bases, 8 bases remained unmatched. In germline, CDR1 is MDHEN, CDR2 SYDVKM. The CDR3 DNA reads as TGTGCCAGCATCCAAGACAGGGGCGTTCAGCCCCAGCATTTT. As protein: CASIQDRGVQPQHF.

The rearrangement links TRBV19 to TRBJ2-7; TRBD1 is a possible D gene (5 bases). The CDR3 length is 14 residues. CDR1 LNHDA and CDR2 SQIVND come from the germline V gene (reference sequence). V dropped 10 bases and J dropped 0 bases, with 16 bases sitting between them. CDR3 in amino acids: CATSTAPSSYEQYF. The CDR3 DNA follows: TGTGCCACCTCGACAGCCCCCTCCTCCTACGAGCAGTACTTC.

The chain has TRBV10-3 and TRBJ2-2; tentative D call: TRBD2 (6 bases). The CDR3 covers 16 residues. The germline CDR1 and CDR2 sequences are ENHRY and SYGVKD. The germline V and J ends were trimmed by 4 bases and 5 bases, with 17 bases remaining between them. The CDR3 coding sequence is TGTGCCATCAGTGCAGGGCGGGGCTTAGGGACCGGGGAGCTGTTTTTT. This codes for CAISAGRGLGTGELFF.

This chain links TRBV11-2 with TRBJ1-1; weak D call: TRBD1 (6 bases). This CDR3 contains 15 residues. In germline, CDR1 is SGHAT, CDR2 FQNNGV. V lost 1 base and J lost 5, with 14 bases in between. Here the CDR3 DNA reads TGTGCCAGCAGCTTAGTTCGAGGGGGTTGGACTGAAGCTTTCTTT. Its protein product is CASSLVRGGWTEAFF.

The genes are TRBV6-1 and TRBJ1-5; D is unresolved. Trimming removed 2 bases from V and 8 bases from J, with 4 bases in between. Germline V lookup: CDR1 MNHNS, CDR2 SASEGT. This CDR3 region has 11 residues. CDR3 region: CASSEREPQHF. DNA for the CDR3: TGTGCCAGCAGTGAACGAGAGCCCCAGCATTTT.

This chain connects TRBV10-2 to TRBJ2-7, with 7 bases matching TRBD1. V trimming: 2 bases; J trimming: 3 bases; junction bases outside the gene matches: 4. Germline CDR1 WSHSY, CDR2 SAAADI. The CDR3 covers 14 residues. CDR3 amino acids: CASSEGTVYYEQYF. Written as DNA, the CDR3 is TGCGCCAGCAGTGAGGGGACAGTTTACTACGAGCAGTACTTC.

V is TRBV10-1 and J is TRBJ2-7; 11 bases are shared with TRBD2. Germline trimming cut 6 bases from V and 4 bases from J; bases unmatched to any gene: 5. The germline V gene encodes CDR1 WNHNN and CDR2 SYGVQD (reference sequence). There are 14 residues in the CDR3. CDR3 bases: TGCGCCAGCAGCCGACTAGCGGGATTTTACGAGCAGTACTTC. Its translation: CASSRLAGFYEQYF.

The rearrangement joins TRBV7-6 to TRBJ2-3; 10 bases line up with TRBD1. Germline assignment: CDR1 SGHVS and CDR2 FNYEAQ. This CDR3 has 16 residues. With V trimmed by 1 base and J by 3 bases, 4 bases remained unmatched. The CDR3 DNA reads TGTGCCAGCAGCTTAGACGGGACAGGGGTTACAGATACGCAGTATTTT. This translates into CASSLDGTGVTDTQYF.

The rearrangement joins TRBV7-2 to TRBJ2-7; 7 positions match TRBD1. The germline V gene encodes CDR1 SGHTA and CDR2 FQGNSA. The CDR3 covers 14 residues. The junction had 9 bases not matched to a gene; V was cut back by 6 bases and J by 4 bases. DNA of the CDR3: TGTGCCAGCAGTCGTCGGACAGGTTCGTACGAGCAGTACTTC. Protein sequence: CASSRRTGSYEQYF.

The genes are TRBV30 and TRBJ2-7, with D possibly being TRBD1 (5 bases). CDR3 size: 12 residues. Between the trimmed V and J ends, which lost 4 bases and 3 bases, there was a span of 10 bases. The germline gives CDR1 GTSNPN, CDR2 SVGIG (reference sequence). DNA for the CDR3: TGTGCCTGGAAGGGGAAACTCTACGAGCAGTACTTC. Protein: CAWKGKLYEQYF. Using reference TRBV30 and TRBJ2-7 for the parts outside the CDR3, the full variable domain is SQTIHQWPATLVQPVGSPLSLECTVEGTSNPNLYWYRQAAGRGLQLLFYSVGIGQISSEVPQNLSASRPQDRQFILSSKKLLLSDSGFYLCAWKGKLYEQYFGPGTRLTVT.

The rearrangement joins TRBV19 to TRBJ1-1; D remains ambiguous. V lost 5 bases and J 0 bases, leaving 10 bases between the germline ends. The CDR3 runs to 14 residues. Germline V gives CDR1 LNHDA, CDR2 SQIVND (reference sequence). CDR3 sequence (DNA): TGTGCCAGTAGTCTGCCGAACATGAACACTGAAGCTTTCTTT. Translating it yields CASSLPNMNTEAFF.

The rearrangement joins TRBV2 to TRBJ2-5; D gene unclear. The germline V and J ends were trimmed by 6 bases and 5 bases, with 7 bases remaining between them. The CDR3 totals 11 residues. Per germline, CDR1 SNHLY and CDR2 FYNNEI. CDR3 residues: CASRIRETQYF. DNA of the CDR3: TGTGCCAGCAGGATAAGGGAGACCCAGTACTTC.

On this clone itself: The sample carries other DNA sequences with the same CDR3. J is TRBJ2-7 and V is TRBV10-3; TRBD2 matches at 7 bases. Losses at the gene ends were 5 bases for V and 4 bases for J; bases not matched to a gene: 2. This CDR3 has 12 amino acids. Germline-derived CDR1 and CDR2 are ENHRY and SYGVKD. The CDR3 is CAISPGGYEQYF. For the CDR3, the DNA is TGTGCCATCAGTCCGGGGGGATACGAGCAGTACTTC.